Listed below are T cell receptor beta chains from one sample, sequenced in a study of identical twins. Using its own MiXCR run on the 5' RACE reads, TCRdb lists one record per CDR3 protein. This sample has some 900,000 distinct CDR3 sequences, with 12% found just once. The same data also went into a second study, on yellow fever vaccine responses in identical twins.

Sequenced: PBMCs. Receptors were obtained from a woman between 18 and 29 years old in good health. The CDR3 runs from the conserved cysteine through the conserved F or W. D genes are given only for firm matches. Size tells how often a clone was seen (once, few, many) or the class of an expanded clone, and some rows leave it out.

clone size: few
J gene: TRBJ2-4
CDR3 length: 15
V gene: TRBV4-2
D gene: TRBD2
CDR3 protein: CASSQEGTIKNIQYF
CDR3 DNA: TGTGCCAGCAGCCAAGAAGGGACTATAAAAAACATTCAGTACTTC

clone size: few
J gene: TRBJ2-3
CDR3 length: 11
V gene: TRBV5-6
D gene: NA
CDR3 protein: CASSLENTQYF
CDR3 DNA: TGTGCCAGCAGCTTGGAAAATACGCAGTATTTT

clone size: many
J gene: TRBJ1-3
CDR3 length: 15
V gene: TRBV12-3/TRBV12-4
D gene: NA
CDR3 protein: CASSFRPLAGNTIYF
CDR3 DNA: TGTGCCAGCAGTTTCAGGCCCCTGGCTGGAAACACCATATATTTT

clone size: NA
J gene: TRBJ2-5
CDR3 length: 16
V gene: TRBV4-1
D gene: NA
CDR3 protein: CASSQDGVGFRETQYF
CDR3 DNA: TGCGCCAGCAGCCAAGATGGGGTGGGGTTTCGAGAGACCCAGTACTTC

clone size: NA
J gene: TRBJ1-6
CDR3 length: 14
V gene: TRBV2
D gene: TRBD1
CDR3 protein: CASSERDSNSPLHF
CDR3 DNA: TGTGCCAGCAGTGAAAGGGACAGTAATTCACCCCTCCACTTT

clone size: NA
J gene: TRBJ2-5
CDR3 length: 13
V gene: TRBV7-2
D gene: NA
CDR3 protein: CASSLDKPGTQYF
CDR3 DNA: TGTGCCAGCAGCTTAGATAAACCGGGGACCCAGTACTTC

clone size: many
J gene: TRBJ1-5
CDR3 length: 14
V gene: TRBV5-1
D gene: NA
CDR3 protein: CASSLSSDNQPQHF
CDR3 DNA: TGCGCCAGCAGCTTGTCGTCAGACAATCAGCCCCAGCATTTT

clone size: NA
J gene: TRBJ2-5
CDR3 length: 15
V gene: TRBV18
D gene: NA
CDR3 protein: CASSPGRTYQETQYF
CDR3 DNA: TGTGCCAGCTCGCCGGGACGGACGTACCAAGAGACCCAGTACTTC

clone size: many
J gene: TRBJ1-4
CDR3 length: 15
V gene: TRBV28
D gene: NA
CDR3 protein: CASSFTGATNEKLFF
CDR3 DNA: TGTGCCAGCAGTTTTACTGGGGCAACTAATGAAAAACTGTTTTTT

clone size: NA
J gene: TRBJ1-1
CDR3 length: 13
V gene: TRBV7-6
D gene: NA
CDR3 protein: CASSLSGSSEAFF
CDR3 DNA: TGTGCCAGCAGCTTATCCGGTTCTTCTGAAGCTTTCTTT

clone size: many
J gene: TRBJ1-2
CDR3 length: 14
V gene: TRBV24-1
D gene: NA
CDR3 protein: CATSDLGRTAGYTF
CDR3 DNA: TGTGCCACCAGTGATTTGGGTCGGACAGCTGGCTACACCTTC

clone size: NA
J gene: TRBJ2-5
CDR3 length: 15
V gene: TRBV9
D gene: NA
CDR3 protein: CASSVADNLQETQYF
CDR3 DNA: TGTGCCAGCAGCGTAGCGGACAACCTCCAAGAGACCCAGTACTTC

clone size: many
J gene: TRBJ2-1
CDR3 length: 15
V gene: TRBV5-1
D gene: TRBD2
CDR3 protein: CASSLGLAANNEQFF
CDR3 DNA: TGCGCCAGCAGCTTGGGACTAGCGGCAAACAATGAGCAGTTCTTC

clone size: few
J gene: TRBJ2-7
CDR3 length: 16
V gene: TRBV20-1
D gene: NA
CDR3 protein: CSASWAGWTNSYEQYF
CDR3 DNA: TGCAGTGCCTCGTGGGCGGGCTGGACTAATTCCTACGAGCAGTACTTC

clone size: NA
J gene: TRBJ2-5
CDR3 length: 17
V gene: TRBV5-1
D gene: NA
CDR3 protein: CASSSDSSGTYQETQYF
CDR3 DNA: TGCGCCAGCAGCTCCGATAGTAGCGGAACGTACCAAGAGACCCAGTACTTC

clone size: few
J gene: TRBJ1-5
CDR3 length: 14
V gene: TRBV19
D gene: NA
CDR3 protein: CASSIGVSNQPQHF
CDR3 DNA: TGTGCCAGTAGTATCGGAGTCAGCAATCAGCCCCAGCATTTT

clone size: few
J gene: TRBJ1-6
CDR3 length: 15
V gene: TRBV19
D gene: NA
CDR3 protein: CASSPTRTAKVPLHF
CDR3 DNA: TGTGCCAGTAGTCCGACCCGGACAGCTAAAGTTCCCCTCCACTTT

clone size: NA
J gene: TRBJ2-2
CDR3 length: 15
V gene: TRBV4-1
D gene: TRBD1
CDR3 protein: CASSRGRGITGELFF
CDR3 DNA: TGCGCCAGCAGCCGAGGCAGGGGGATCACCGGGGAGCTGTTTTTT

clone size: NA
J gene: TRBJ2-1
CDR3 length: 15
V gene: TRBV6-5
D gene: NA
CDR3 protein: CASSSRQDSYNEQFF
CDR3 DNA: TGTGCCAGCAGTTCCCGACAGGACTCCTACAATGAGCAGTTCTTC

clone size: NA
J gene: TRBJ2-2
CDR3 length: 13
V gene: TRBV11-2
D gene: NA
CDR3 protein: CASSLSSGSGLFF
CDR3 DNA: TGTGCCAGCAGCTTATCATCGGGGTCAGGGCTGTTTTTT

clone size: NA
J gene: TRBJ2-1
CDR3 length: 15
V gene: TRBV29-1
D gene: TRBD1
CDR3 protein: CSVQKGGRSYNEQFF
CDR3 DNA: TGCAGCGTCCAAAAAGGGGGCAGGTCATACAATGAGCAGTTCTTC

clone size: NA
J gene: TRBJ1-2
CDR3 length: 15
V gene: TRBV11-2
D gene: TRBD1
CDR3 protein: CASSFDMTGIYGYTF
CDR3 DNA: TGTGCCAGCAGCTTTGACATGACAGGGATCTATGGCTACACCTTC

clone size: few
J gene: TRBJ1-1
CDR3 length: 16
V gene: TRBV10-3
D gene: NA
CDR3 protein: CAISEQGGFTNTEAFF
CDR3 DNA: TGTGCCATCAGTGAACAGGGTGGATTTACGAACACTGAAGCTTTCTTT

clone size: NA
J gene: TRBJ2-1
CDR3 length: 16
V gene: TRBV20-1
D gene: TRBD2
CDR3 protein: CSASWAGGPLYNEQFF
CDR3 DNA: TGCAGTGCTAGCTGGGCGGGAGGGCCCCTCTACAATGAGCAGTTCTTC

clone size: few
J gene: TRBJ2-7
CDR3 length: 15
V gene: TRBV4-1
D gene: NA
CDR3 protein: CASSQPGRENYEQYF
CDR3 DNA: TGCGCCAGCAGCCAACCGGGCCGGGAAAACTACGAGCAGTACTTC

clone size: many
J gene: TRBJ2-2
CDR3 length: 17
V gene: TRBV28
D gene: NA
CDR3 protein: CASSLNRLDRLTGELFF
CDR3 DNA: TGTGCCAGCAGTTTAAATAGACTAGATAGGTTGACCGGGGAGCTGTTTTTT

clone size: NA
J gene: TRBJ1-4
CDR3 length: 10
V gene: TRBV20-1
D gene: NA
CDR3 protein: CSARREKLFF
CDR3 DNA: TGCAGTGCTAGACGGGAAAAACTGTTTTTT

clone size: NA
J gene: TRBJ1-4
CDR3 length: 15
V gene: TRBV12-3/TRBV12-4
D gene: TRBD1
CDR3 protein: CASSPQQGVAEKLFF
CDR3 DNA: TGTGCCAGCAGTCCCCAACAGGGGGTGGCTGAAAAACTGTTTTTT

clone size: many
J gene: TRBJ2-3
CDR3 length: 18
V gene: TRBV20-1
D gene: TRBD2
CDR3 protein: CSARDRGLAAEWPDTQYF
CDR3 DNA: TGCAGTGCTAGAGATAGGGGACTAGCGGCAGAGTGGCCAGATACGCAGTATTTT

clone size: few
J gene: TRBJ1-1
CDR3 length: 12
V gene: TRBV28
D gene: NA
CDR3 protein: CASKRVRTEAFF
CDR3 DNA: TGTGCCAGCAAACGGGTCAGAACTGAAGCTTTCTTT

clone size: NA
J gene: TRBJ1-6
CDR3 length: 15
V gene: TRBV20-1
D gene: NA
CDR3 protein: CSSRAITRYNSPLHF
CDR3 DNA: TGCAGTTCTAGAGCGATTACTCGGTATAATTCACCCCTCCACTTT

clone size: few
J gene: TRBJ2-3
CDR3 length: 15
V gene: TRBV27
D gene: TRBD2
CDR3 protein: CASSFAGGRGDTQYF
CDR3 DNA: TGTGCCAGCAGTTTTGCGGGGGGGCGGGGAGATACGCAGTATTTT

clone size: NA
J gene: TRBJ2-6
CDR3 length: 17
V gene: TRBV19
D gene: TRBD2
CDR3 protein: CATATLAGVSGANVLTF
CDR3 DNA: TGTGCCACGGCCACTCTAGCGGGAGTGTCCGGGGCCAACGTCCTGACTTTC

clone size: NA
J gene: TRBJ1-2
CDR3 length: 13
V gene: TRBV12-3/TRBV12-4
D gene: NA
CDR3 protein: CASSTGKNYGYTF
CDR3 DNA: TGTGCCAGCAGCACAGGGAAGAACTATGGCTACACCTTC

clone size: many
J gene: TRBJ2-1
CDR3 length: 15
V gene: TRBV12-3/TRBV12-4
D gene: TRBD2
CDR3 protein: CASSPGLAGGPAQFF
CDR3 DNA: TGTGCCAGCAGTCCGGGACTAGCGGGAGGGCCGGCGCAGTTCTTC

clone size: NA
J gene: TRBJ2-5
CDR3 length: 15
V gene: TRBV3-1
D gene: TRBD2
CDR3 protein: CASSPSGGNGETQYF
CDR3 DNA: TGTGCCAGCAGTCCTAGCGGGGGGAACGGAGAGACCCAGTACTTC

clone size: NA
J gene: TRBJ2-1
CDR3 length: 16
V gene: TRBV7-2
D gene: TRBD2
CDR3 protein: CASSLVEGGSLNEQFF
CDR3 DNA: TGTGCCAGCAGCTTAGTGGAGGGCGGGAGTCTCAATGAGCAGTTCTTC

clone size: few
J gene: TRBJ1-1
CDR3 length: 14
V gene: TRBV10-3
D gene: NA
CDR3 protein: CAISRRQSNTEAFF
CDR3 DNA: TGTGCCATCAGTCGTAGACAGTCGAACACTGAAGCTTTCTTT

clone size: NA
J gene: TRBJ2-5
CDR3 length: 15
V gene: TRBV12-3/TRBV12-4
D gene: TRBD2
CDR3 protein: CASSLGGRARETQYF
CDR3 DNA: TGTGCCAGCAGTTTGGGCGGGAGGGCCAGGGAGACCCAGTACTTC

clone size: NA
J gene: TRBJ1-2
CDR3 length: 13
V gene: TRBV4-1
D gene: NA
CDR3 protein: CASSLREGYGYTF
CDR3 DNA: TGCGCCAGCAGCCTTCGGGAGGGCTATGGCTACACCTTC

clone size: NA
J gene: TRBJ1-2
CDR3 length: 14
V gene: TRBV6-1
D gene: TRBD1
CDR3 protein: CASSARTGDYGYTF
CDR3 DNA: TGTGCCAGCAGTGCTCGGACAGGCGACTATGGCTACACCTTC

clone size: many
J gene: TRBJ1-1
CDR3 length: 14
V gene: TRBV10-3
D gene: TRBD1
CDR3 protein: CAISEQQGTTEAFF
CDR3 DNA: TGTGCCATCAGTGAGCAACAGGGGACCACTGAAGCTTTCTTT

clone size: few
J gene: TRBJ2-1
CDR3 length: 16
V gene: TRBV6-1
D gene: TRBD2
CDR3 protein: CASSEPVASGGNEQFF
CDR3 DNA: TGTGCCAGCAGTGAACCGGTGGCTAGCGGAGGGAATGAGCAGTTCTTC

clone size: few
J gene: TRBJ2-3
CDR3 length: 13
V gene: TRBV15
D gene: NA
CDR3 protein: CATSRAPGDTQYF
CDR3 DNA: TGTGCCACCAGCAGAGCCCCAGGAGATACGCAGTATTTT

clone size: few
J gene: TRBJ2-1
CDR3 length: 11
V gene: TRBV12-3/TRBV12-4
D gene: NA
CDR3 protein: CASSWGSEQFF
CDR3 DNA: TGTGCCAGCAGTTGGGGGAGTGAGCAGTTCTTC